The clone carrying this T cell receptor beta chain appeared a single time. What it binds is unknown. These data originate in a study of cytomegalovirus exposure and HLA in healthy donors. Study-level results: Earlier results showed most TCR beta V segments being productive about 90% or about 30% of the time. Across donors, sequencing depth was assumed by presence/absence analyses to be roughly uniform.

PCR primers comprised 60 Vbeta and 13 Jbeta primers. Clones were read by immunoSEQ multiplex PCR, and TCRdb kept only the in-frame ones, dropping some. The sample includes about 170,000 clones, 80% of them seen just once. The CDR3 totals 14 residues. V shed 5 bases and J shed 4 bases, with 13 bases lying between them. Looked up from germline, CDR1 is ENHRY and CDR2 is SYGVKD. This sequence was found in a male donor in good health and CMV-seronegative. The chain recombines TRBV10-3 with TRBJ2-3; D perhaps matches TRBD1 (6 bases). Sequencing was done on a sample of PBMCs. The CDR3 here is CAISPSGVPDTQYF. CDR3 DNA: TGTGCCATCAGTCCCTCAGGGGTCCCAGATACGCAGTATTTT.